A single TCR beta chain is shown here with its context. Building the TCR beta libraries relied on iRepertoire HTBI primers, and CDR3 regions underwent Arm-PCR. TCRdb re-derived calls from the multiplex PCR reads in MiXCR, one entry per CDR3 protein. The sample carries about 430,000 distinct CDR3 sequences, roughly 21% recorded once. The data derive from a study of regulatory T cells in long-lasting Graves disease. V was cut by 3 bases and J by 4 bases, with 13 bases left in between. The CDR3 has 14 residues. The germline V gene encodes CDR1 SGHVS and CDR2 FQNEAQ. The time point is: persistent/refractory GD, antithyroid drugs over 5 years with positive TRAb. PBMCs provided the RNA from which the TCR library was made.

This clonotype originated in a female donor with Graves disease. The chain uses TRBV7-8 and TRBJ2-7; D might be TRBD1 or TRBD2, each matching 5 bases. Sequencing was performed on peripheral blood mononuclear cells (PBMCs), taken when the disease was refractory, from a patient treated with antithyroid drugs. CDR3 coding DNA: TGTGCCAGCAGCTTGGGGACCTTGGAGTACGAGCAGTACTTC. This gives the protein CASSLGTLEYEQYF.